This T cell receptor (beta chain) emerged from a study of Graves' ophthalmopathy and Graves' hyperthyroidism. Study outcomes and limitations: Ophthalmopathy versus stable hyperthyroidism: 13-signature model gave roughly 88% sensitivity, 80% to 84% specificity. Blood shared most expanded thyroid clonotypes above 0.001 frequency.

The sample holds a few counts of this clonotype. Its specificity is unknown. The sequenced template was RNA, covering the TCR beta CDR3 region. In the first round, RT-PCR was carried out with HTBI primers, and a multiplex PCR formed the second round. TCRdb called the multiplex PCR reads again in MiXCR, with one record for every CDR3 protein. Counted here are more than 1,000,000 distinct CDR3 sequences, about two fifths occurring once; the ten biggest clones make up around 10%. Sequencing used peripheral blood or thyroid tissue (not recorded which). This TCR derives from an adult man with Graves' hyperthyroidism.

The CDR3 here is CASSWTAAYEQYF. In DNA, the CDR3 is TGTGCCAGCAGCTGGACAGCCGCCTACGAGCAGTACTTC. The chain recombines TRBV28 with TRBJ2-7; weak D call: TRBD1 (6 bases). Germline CDR1 reads MDHEN; CDR2 reads SYDVKM. V was shortened by 6 bases and J by 2 bases, with 11 bases between the two germline ends. The CDR3 is 13 amino acids.